These 3 T cell receptor beta chains share one sample of origin, sequenced in a study of CD8 T cells in ankylosing spondylitis. From the 5' RACE reads, TCRdb called clonotypes with MiXCR, one entry per CDR3 protein. The data show approximately 100,000 distinct CDR3 sequences, about 25% seen once. Sequences were obtained from synovial fluid, either unsorted or a sorted T cell fraction (not recorded which). Source of these receptors: a male donor with ankylosing spondylitis.

The chain joins TRBV3-1 to TRBJ2-1; the D is unclear. The CDR3 is made up of 16 amino acids. Per the germline V gene, CDR1 is LGHDT and CDR2 is YNNKEL (reference sequence). Trimming left V 0 bases short and J 5 bases short, with 14 bases between. The CDR3 nucleotides are TGTGCCAGCAGCCAAGATGAAGAGACCCCCAACAATGAGCAGTTCTTC. It codes for CASSQDEETPNNEQFF.

This clonotype has just a few counts. Germline and junction disagree at one end, which may indicate a read error. V is TRBV11-2 and J is TRBJ1-1, with a weak D call TRBD1 (5 bases). CDR3 size: 15 residues. CDR1 is SGHAT, CDR2 FQNNGV, per germline. The CDR3 here is CASSLEGPRQGAAFF. CDR3 nucleotides: TGTGCCAGCAGCCTAGAGGGCCCTCGGCAGGGCGCAGCTTTCTTT. The complete variable domain, with remaining parts taken from reference TRBV11-2 and TRBJ1-1, reads EAGVAQSPRYKIIEKRQSVAFWCNPISGHATLYWYQQILGQGPKLLIQFQNNGVVDDSQLPKDRFSAERLKGVDSTLKIQPAKLEDSAVYLCASSLEGPRQGAAFFGQGTRLTVV.

This clonotype was recorded at least ten times. The chain recombines TRBV2 with TRBJ2-2; D not resolved. CDR3 length: 15 amino acids. Trimming removed 3 bases from V and 0 bases from J, with 8 bases in between. In germline, CDR1 is SNHLY, CDR2 FYNNEI. The CDR3 nucleotides are TGTGCCAGCAGTGACTCAACAGCGAACACCGGGGAGCTGTTTTTT. Its protein product is CASSDSTANTGELFF.